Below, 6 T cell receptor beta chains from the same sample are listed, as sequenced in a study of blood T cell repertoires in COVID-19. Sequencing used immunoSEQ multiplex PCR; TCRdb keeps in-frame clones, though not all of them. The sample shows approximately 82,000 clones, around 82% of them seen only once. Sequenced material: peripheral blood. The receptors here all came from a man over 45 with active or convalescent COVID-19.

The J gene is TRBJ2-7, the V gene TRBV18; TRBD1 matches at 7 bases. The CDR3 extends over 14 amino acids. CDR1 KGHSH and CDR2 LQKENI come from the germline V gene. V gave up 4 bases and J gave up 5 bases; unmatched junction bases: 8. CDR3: CASSLDRESNEQYF. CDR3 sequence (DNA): TGTGCCAGCTCACTCGACAGGGAGTCCAACGAGCAGTACTTC.

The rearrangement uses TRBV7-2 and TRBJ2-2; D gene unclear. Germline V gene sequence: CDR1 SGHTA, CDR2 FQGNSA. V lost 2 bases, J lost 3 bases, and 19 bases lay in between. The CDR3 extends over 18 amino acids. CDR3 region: CASSLFLGRTDDTGELFF. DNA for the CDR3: TGTGCCAGCAGCTTATTCCTGGGCCGTACAGACGACACCGGGGAGCTGTTTTTT. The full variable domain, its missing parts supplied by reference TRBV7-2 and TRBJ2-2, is GAGVSQSPSNKVTEKGKDVELRCDPISGHTALYWYRQSLGQGLEFLIYFQGNSAPDKSGLPSDRFSAERTGGSVSTLTIQRTQQEDSAVYLCASSLFLGRTDDTGELFFGEGSRLTVL.

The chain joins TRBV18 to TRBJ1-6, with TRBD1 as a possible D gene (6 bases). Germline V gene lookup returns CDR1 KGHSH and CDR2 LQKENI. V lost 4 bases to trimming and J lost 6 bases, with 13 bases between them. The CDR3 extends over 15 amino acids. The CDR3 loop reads CASSQQGVGNSPLHF. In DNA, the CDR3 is TGTGCCAGCTCACAACAGGGTGTTGGTAATTCACCCCTCCACTTT.

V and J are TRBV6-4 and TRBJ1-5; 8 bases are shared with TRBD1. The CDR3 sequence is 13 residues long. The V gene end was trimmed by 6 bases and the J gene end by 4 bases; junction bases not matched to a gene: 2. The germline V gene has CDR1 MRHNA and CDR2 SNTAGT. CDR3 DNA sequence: TGTGCCAGCAGGCAGGGGGCTAATCAGCCCCAGCATTTT. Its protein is CASRQGANQPQHF.

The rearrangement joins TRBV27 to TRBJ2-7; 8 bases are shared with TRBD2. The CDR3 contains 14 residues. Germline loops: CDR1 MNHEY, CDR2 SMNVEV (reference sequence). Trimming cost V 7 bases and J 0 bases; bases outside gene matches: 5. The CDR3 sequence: CASKGGGSSYEQYV. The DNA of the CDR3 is TGTGCCAGCAAGGGCGGGGGGAGCTCCTACGAGCAGTACGTC.

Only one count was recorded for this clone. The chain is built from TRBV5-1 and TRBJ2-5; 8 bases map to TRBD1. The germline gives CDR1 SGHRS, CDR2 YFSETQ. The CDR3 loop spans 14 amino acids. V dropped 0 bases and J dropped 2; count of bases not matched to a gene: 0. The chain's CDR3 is CASSLGQGQETQYF. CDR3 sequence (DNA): TGCGCCAGCAGCTTGGGACAGGGGCAAGAGACCCAGTACTTC.